The 32 T cell receptor beta chains listed next were all sequenced from one sample in a study of graft-versus-host responses after intestinal transplantation. Their specific antigens are unknown. Produced via immunoSEQ multiplex PCR; TCRdb's table is partial and in-frame only. Among some 93,000 clones listed, 90% to 95% were seen once. The input for sequencing was unstimulated CD8+ T cells sorted from spleen or lymph node cells, taken before intestinal transplant. These receptors came from a human donor who received an intestinal transplant.

This chain uses TRBV28 with TRBJ2-3, with 10 bases identical to TRBD2. With 5 bases clipped from V and 2 bases from J, the junction kept 7 bases outside the gene matches. CDR3 length equals 16 residues. Germline V gene sequence: CDR1 MDHEN, CDR2 SYDVKM. CDR3 in DNA: TGTGCCAGCAGTCTGAGCGGGAGGGGAAACACAGATACGCAGTATTTT. Protein product: CASSLSGRGNTDTQYF.

V and J are TRBV11-2 and TRBJ2-1; D perhaps matches TRBD2 (7 bases). The CDR3 covers 16 residues. Per germline, CDR1 SGHAT and CDR2 FQNNGV. The ends were cut back, 4 bases at V and 7 bases at J, with 20 bases in the middle. The CDR3 here is CASSSVSGGLGNEQFF. The DNA of the CDR3 is TGTGCCAGCAGCTCCGTTTCGGGGGGCTTGGGTAATGAGCAGTTCTTC.

This rearrangement joins TRBV4-1 to TRBJ1-5; D not resolved. CDR1 and CDR2 (germline): MGHRA, YSYEKL. The CDR3 loop spans 17 amino acids. V was pared by 3 bases and J by 4 bases, with 19 bases between. This chain's CDR3 is CASSHSLESLGNQPQHF. CDR3 in DNA: TGCGCCAGCAGCCACTCTTTGGAATCTCTCGGGAATCAGCCCCAGCATTTT.

The CDR3 is CASGRTGAFNQPQHF. CDR3 DNA: TGTGCCAGTGGGCGGACAGGGGCCTTCAATCAGCCCCAGCATTTT. This sequence joins TRBV19 and TRBJ1-5; 9 nucleotides align to TRBD1. The CDR3 consists of 15 residues. The germline V gene encodes CDR1 LNHDA and CDR2 SQIVND (reference sequence). V gave up 8 bases and J gave up 3 bases; unmatched junction bases: 8.

The chain carries TRBV6-5 and TRBJ1-4; no clear D. Trimming pared 10 bases from V and 7 bases from J, leaving 16 bases between. The CDR3 has 13 amino acids. Germline lookup yields CDR1 MNHEY and CDR2 SVGAGI. The CDR3 reads CATVRRVTEKLFF. In DNA, the CDR3 is TGTGCCACCGTAAGGAGGGTGACTGAAAAACTGTTTTTT.

This chain uses TRBV5-1 with TRBJ2-7; 9 bases map to TRBD1. Germline assignment: CDR1 SGHRS and CDR2 YFSETQ. The CDR3 loop spans 14 amino acids. V shed 4 bases, J shed 7 bases, and the junction held 9 bases outside the gene matches. This CDR3 reads CASSLLDRGGEQYF. CDR3 DNA sequence: TGCGCCAGCAGCCTCTTGGACAGGGGCGGGGAGCAGTACTTC.

This chain uses TRBV9 with TRBJ1-4; 9 nucleotides align to TRBD1. The J segment lost 6 bases and the V segment lost 4 bases, leaving 7 bases of the junction unmatched. Germline V gene data show CDR1 as SGDLS and CDR2 as YYNGEE. The CDR3 loop spans 15 amino acids. DNA for the CDR3: TGTGCCAGCAGCAGGACGACAGGGGGGGATGAAAAACTGTTTTTT. Translation gives CASSRTTGGDEKLFF.

The chain carries TRBV4-1 and TRBJ2-7; unclear D gene. With 3 bases removed from V and 2 bases from J, the gap between germline ends came to 17 bases. The CDR3 loop spans 16 amino acids. Germline loops: CDR1 MGHRA, CDR2 YSYEKL. The CDR3 region is CASSHRLSHGTYEQYF. CDR3 sequence (DNA): TGCGCCAGCAGCCATAGACTTAGCCACGGAACCTACGAGCAGTACTTC.

This chain links TRBV7-2 with TRBJ2-3, with 14 nucleotides matching TRBD2. The CDR3 has 18 amino acids. CDR1 and CDR2 (germline): SGHTA, FQGNSA. The V gene end was trimmed by 5 bases and the J gene end by 3 bases; junction bases not matched to a gene: 10. The CDR3 loop is CASSPGLAGGDATDTQYF. CDR3 DNA sequence: TGTGCCAGCAGCCCAGGACTAGCGGGGGGAGACGCAACAGATACGCAGTATTTT.

A word on this clone: Other DNA sequences in the sample encode the same CDR3. The chain recombines TRBV4-1 with TRBJ1-1; TRBD1 is a possible D gene (6 bases). CDR3 length: 13 residues. Per germline, CDR1 MGHRA and CDR2 YSYEKL. The V end lost 1 base, the J end lost 4 bases, and 7 bases lay between the germline ends. This CDR3 is CASSQVRGTEAFF. CDR3 nucleotides: TGCGCCAGCAGCCAAGTCAGGGGCACTGAAGCTTTCTTT.

The chain couples TRBV18 to TRBJ1-1; 12 bases map to TRBD1. J gave up 2 bases and V 3 bases, and 1 base lay outside the gene matches. This CDR3 has 15 amino acids. Germline assignment: CDR1 KGHSH and CDR2 LQKENI. CDR3: CASSPGTGGNTEAFF. DNA for the CDR3: TGTGCCAGCTCACCCGGGACAGGGGGCAACACTGAAGCTTTCTTT.

The chain has TRBV7-8 and TRBJ2-1; 11 bases line up with TRBD2. The CDR3 has 15 amino acids. The V and J ends lost 4 bases and 5 bases, in that order; junction bases with no gene match: 4. Germline lookup yields CDR1 SGHVS and CDR2 FQNEAQ. Here the CDR3 DNA reads TGTGCCAGCAGCTCACTAGCGGGAGATGACAATGAGCAGTTCTTC. This encodes CASSSLAGDDNEQFF.

This rearrangement joins TRBV5-1 to TRBJ2-7; tentatively, D is TRBD2 (6 bases). Per germline, CDR1 SGHRS and CDR2 YFSETQ. V lost 4 bases and J lost 1, with 15 bases in between. This CDR3 comprises 15 residues. CDR3 DNA: TGCGCCAGCAGCGTGGGTAGCGGACTTTCCTACGAGCAGTACTTC. It specifies CASSVGSGLSYEQYF.

The chain has TRBV6-6 and TRBJ2-1, with TRBD1 matching 8 bases. V dropped 6 bases and J dropped 7; count of bases not matched to a gene: 8. The length of the CDR3 is 14 residues. Germline CDR1 and CDR2: MNHNY and SVGAGI (reference sequence). Here the CDR3 reads CASSLDRGPNEQFF. CDR3 in DNA: TGTGCCAGCAGCCTTGACAGGGGCCCTAATGAGCAGTTCTTC.

V and J are TRBV9 and TRBJ2-7; 8 bases align to TRBD2. The CDR3 is 15 amino acids. V shed 3 bases, J shed 2 bases, and the junction held 7 bases outside the gene matches. Germline CDR1 and CDR2: SGDLS and YYNGEE. The CDR3, as DNA: TGTGCCAGCAGCGCAACCGGGACTAGGACCTACGAGCAGTACTTC. This encodes CASSATGTRTYEQYF.

This clone has a single count. The chain uses TRBV27 and TRBJ2-7; 14 positions match TRBD2. Germline CDR1 MNHEY, CDR2 SMNVEV (reference sequence). The CDR3 runs 20 residues. Losses at the gene ends were 0 bases for V and 0 bases for J; bases not matched to a gene: 10. The DNA for the CDR3 is TGTGCCAGCAGTTTATCGAGCCCCGGGACTAGCGGGGGACTCTCCTACGAGCAGTACTTC. Protein product: CASSLSSPGTSGGLSYEQYF.

The J gene is TRBJ1-1, the V gene TRBV13, with D perhaps matching TRBD1 (6 bases). The CDR3 sequence is 14 residues long. V lost 6 bases to trimming and J lost 5 bases, with 16 bases between them. Germline V CDR1 and CDR2: PRHDT, FYEKMQ (reference sequence). The CDR3 is CASSTGRVGTEAFF. The CDR3 nucleotides read TGTGCCAGCAGTACAGGGCGCGTGGGAACTGAAGCTTTCTTT. Variable domain in full (rest from reference TRBV13 and TRBJ1-1): AAGVIQSPRHLIKEKRETATLKCYPIPRHDTVYWYQQGPGQDPQFLISFYEKMQSDKGSIPDRFSAQQFSDYHSELNMSSLELGDSALYFCASSTGRVGTEAFFGQGTRLTVV.

This chain uses TRBV27 with TRBJ2-5; possible D gene TRBD2, 6 bases. CDR1 is MNHEY, CDR2 SMNVEV, per germline (reference sequence). Trimming removed 6 bases from V and 5 bases from J, with 13 bases in between. The CDR3 has 13 amino acids. CDR3 sequence (DNA): TGTGCCAGCAGCCGACTAGGCCCGGAGACCCAGTACTTC. Translated, it gives CASSRLGPETQYF.

This clone showed up just once. The J gene is TRBJ1-3, the V gene TRBV6-5; D is unclear. Germline assignment: CDR1 MNHEY and CDR2 SVGAGI. The germline V and J ends were trimmed by 6 bases and 0 bases, with 9 bases remaining between them. The CDR3 length is 14 residues. For the CDR3, the DNA is TGTGCCAGCAGAGGAGGCTACTCTGGAAACACCATATATTTT. Amino acid sequence: CASRGGYSGNTIYF.

The rearrangement uses TRBV11-2 and TRBJ1-3, with 7 positions matching TRBD1. The CDR3 loop spans 16 amino acids. With 5 bases clipped from V and 2 bases from J, the junction kept 9 bases outside the gene matches. The germline V gene has CDR1 SGHAT and CDR2 FQNNGV. The CDR3 is CASSQEQGTAGNTIYF. The CDR3 DNA reads as TGTGCCAGCAGCCAAGAACAGGGGACAGCTGGAAACACCATATATTTT.

The chain has TRBV18 and TRBJ2-1; the D gene is possibly TRBD1 (6 bases). V gave up 6 bases and J gave up 6 bases, with 21 bases separating them. CDR1 is KGHSH and CDR2 is LQKENI in the germline V gene. This CDR3 region has 16 residues. Here the CDR3 DNA reads TGTGCCAGCTCTCCAGGCCGGGACACTTATCTCAATGAGCAGTTCTTC. Protein sequence: CASSPGRDTYLNEQFF.

The V and J genes are TRBV27 and TRBJ1-1; D call uncertain. Germline values: CDR1 MNHEY, CDR2 SMNVEV (reference sequence). The CDR3 totals 14 residues. V was pared by 2 bases and J by 5 bases, with 12 bases between. The CDR3 region has the DNA TGTGCCAGCAGTTTAGAGGCTGGGTGGACTGAAGCTTTCTTT. The encoded protein is CASSLEAGWTEAFF.

The chain has TRBV6-1 and TRBJ2-7; 7 nucleotides match TRBD1. V trimming: 5 bases; J trimming: 2 bases; junction bases outside the gene matches: 6. The CDR3 spans 14 residues. Per germline, CDR1 MNHNS and CDR2 SASEGT. CDR3 nucleotide sequence: TGTGCCAGCAGTACCCGGACAGGTGCCTACGAGCAGTACTTC. As protein: CASSTRTGAYEQYF.

The chain employs TRBV11-2 and TRBJ1-1, with D possibly being TRBD1 (6 bases). V was clipped by 4 bases and J by 1 base, with 19 bases between them. Germline CDR1 is SGHAT and CDR2 is FQNNGV. The CDR3 length is 17 residues. In DNA, the CDR3 is TGTGCCAGCAGCTCGTTAGGACGGGACACCGAGAACACTGAAGCTTTCTTT. Translated, it gives CASSSLGRDTENTEAFF.

This clone was recorded once. The chain has TRBV29-1 and TRBJ1-1; the D is unclear. Trimming removed 6 bases at V and 2 bases at J, with 7 bases between. CDR1 and CDR2 from the germline V gene are SQVTM and ANQGSEA. This CDR3 comprises 11 residues. CDR3 region: CSVTRNTEAFF. DNA of the CDR3: TGCAGCGTGACACGCAACACTGAAGCTTTCTTT. Combining the CDR3 with reference TRBV29-1 and TRBJ1-1 gives the whole variable domain SAVISQKPSRDICQRGTSLTIQCQVDSQVTMMFWYRQQPGQSLTLIATANQGSEATYESGFVIDKFPISRPNLTFSTLTVSNMSPEDSSIYLCSVTRNTEAFFGQGTRLTVV.

The chain uses TRBV7-2 and TRBJ2-7, with 9 bases that match TRBD2. CDR1 is SGHTA, CDR2 FQGNSA, per germline. The CDR3 spans 15 residues. Trimming at V came to 3 bases and at J to 3 bases, leaving 6 bases not matched to a gene. The CDR3 reads CASSLDLAGLYEQYF. Written as DNA, the CDR3 is TGTGCCAGCAGCTTGGACCTAGCGGGACTCTACGAGCAGTACTTC.

The V and J genes are TRBV5-5 and TRBJ2-5; 11 nucleotides match TRBD2. With 1 base clipped from V and 4 bases from J, the junction kept 3 bases outside the gene matches. CDR3 length equals 15 residues. CDR1 is SGHKS and CDR2 is YYEKEE in the germline V gene (reference sequence). CDR3 nucleotides: TGTGCCAGCAGCTTGATTAGCGGGGGGGTAGAGACCCAGTACTTC. Encoded protein: CASSLISGGVETQYF.

The chain couples TRBV4-1 to TRBJ1-5; perhaps TRBD1 as D (5 bases). Per germline, CDR1 MGHRA and CDR2 YSYEKL. The germline V and J ends were trimmed by 0 bases and 4 bases, with 16 bases remaining between them. The CDR3 is 17 residues long. This CDR3 reads CASSQDLGWGVNQPQHF. In DNA form, the CDR3 reads TGCGCCAGCAGCCAAGATCTAGGTTGGGGGGTAAATCAGCCCCAGCATTTT.

The rearrangement uses TRBV18 and TRBJ2-5, with unresolved D. Germline V CDR1 and CDR2: KGHSH, LQKENI. The CDR3 totals 14 residues. V was shortened by 2 bases and J by 2 bases, with 9 bases between the two germline ends. The CDR3 is CASSPDRGQETQYF. CDR3 bases: TGTGCCAGCTCACCAGACCGAGGACAAGAGACCCAGTACTTC. Drawing the rest from reference TRBV18 and TRBJ2-5, the complete variable domain is NAGVMQNPRHLVRRRGQEARLRCSPMKGHSHVYWYRQLPEEGLKFMVYLQKENIIDESGMPKERFSAEFPKEGPSILRIQQVVRGDSAAYFCASSPDRGQETQYFGPGTRLLVL.

This rearrangement joins TRBV5-1 to TRBJ2-5, with 9 bases aligning to TRBD1. V gave up 4 bases and J gave up 5 bases; unmatched junction bases: 12. CDR1 is SGHRS and CDR2 is YFSETQ in the germline V gene. The CDR3 loop spans 16 amino acids. In nucleotides, the CDR3 is TGCGCCAGCAGCCTACCACTCGACAGGGGGTGGGAGACCCAGTACTTC. Translated, it gives CASSLPLDRGWETQYF.

V usage is TRBV4-1 and J usage is TRBJ2-7, with D uncertain. The CDR3 is 14 amino acids. V shed 1 base and J shed 4 bases, with 11 bases lying between them. Germline values: CDR1 MGHRA, CDR2 YSYEKL. CDR3 in amino acids: CASSQARSAYEQYF. The CDR3 DNA reads as TGCGCCAGCAGCCAAGCTAGATCAGCGTACGAGCAGTACTTC.

This chain joins TRBV5-1 and TRBJ2-7, with 13 bases fitting TRBD2. V gave up 9 bases and J gave up 3 bases; unmatched junction bases: 15. The CDR3 is 17 residues long. Per germline, CDR1 SGHRS and CDR2 YFSETQ. In DNA, the CDR3 is TGCGCCAAATCCCGTGGACTAGCGGGAGATGGCAGCTACGAGCAGTACTTC. This codes for CAKSRGLAGDGSYEQYF. Based on the CDR3 plus reference TRBV5-1 and TRBJ2-7, the full variable domain is KAGVTQTPRYLIKTRGQQVTLSCSPISGHRSVSWYQQTPGQGLQFLFEYFSETQRNKGNFPGRFSGRQFSNSRSEMNVSTLELGDSALYLCAKSRGLAGDGSYEQYFGPGTRLTVT.